This TCR beta chain came from a study of blood T cell repertoires in COVID-19 (dated by TCRdb to 2019 to 2021). Context from the whole study: Collaborator samples came from the United States, Italy and Spain and covered acute and convalescent phases of COVID-19. The prospective study material was composed of cDNA or gDNA derived from T cells, B-cell-depleted T cells, or PBMCs. Subjects who had been exposed to COVID-19, were actively infected with it, or had recovered from it provided the deeply sampled blood TCRbeta repertoires that made up the dataset. A freely available public database, intended as a resource for researchers studying the immune response to SARS-CoV-2, is where the repertoires were released. The samples were drawn from two sources: the first 160 participants of the ongoing ImmuneRACE study, and 1,254 subjects contributed by 6 global collaborators. Nearly every sample came with metadata listing a de-identified subject ID, COVID-19 status, age in years and sex. Where HLA class I and class II types were available, the types were taken from metadata supplied by the sample provider, not from assay-based typing.

CDR1 and CDR2, per the germline V gene, are MDHEN and SYDVKM. From cysteine to phenylalanine, the CDR3 is 15 amino acids long. Just CDR3 DNA is preserved here, 45 bases in frame from base 1. The junction shows trimming of 4 bases on V and 2 bases on J, and the gene matches do not reach 3 bases of it. Enrolling through a virtual design, the prospective study's participants ranged in age from roughly 18 to 89 years and lived across 24 United States geographic areas. In the prospective study, cohorts were assigned on the basis of participant-reported clinical history obtained from a screening survey and a study questionnaire. Exposed participants had been in contact, within 2 weeks of entering the study, with a person who had a PCR-confirmed or clinician-diagnosed case of COVID-19. Mobile phlebotomists in the prospective study collected whole blood, serum and a nasopharyngeal or oropharyngeal swab from every participant. Additional blood draws and questionnaires over an approximately two-month period could optionally be provided by prospective study participants. Prospective study blood samples were shipped either frozen or at room temperature before DNA extraction.

The immunoSEQ Assay, a bias-controlled multiplex PCR, was used to amplify TCRbeta CDR3 regions from genomic DNA. Turning to the authors' computational methods: Within the assay, amplification of reference gene primers was used to estimate how many nucleated cells each sample contained. Sequence reads were collapsed and filtered to measure the absolute abundance of every unique TCRbeta CDR3 rearrangement. For each sample, productive Simpson clonality was calculated by taking the square root of Simpson's diversity index across productive rearrangements. Entries here come from immuneACCESS through TCRdb and include only in-frame sequences with V and J called. Some clones fail to appear in such tables; in the studies checked, an unresolved V gene covers under half of the shortfall, and the cause of the remainder is unknown. V, J and clone size are those of that table, while D and trimming were read from the DNA. Present in this sample are under 250,000 clones, around four fifths of which were seen just once. 4.5% to 5% of the sample belongs to the ten largest clones.

What the study reported, not specific to this receptor: Clinical and demographic metadata were provided uncurated, with the amount varying by source and participant.

This clone has only one observation. Its antigen remains undetermined. No base-level quality is on record; no much larger clone is a single base apart. The rearranged segments are TRBV28 and TRBJ1-4; 8 bases in the junction line up with TRBD1. This TCR was recovered from a woman aged 50 to 60 who had been exposed to COVID-19. Sequenced material: PBMCs or T cells enriched from blood (not recorded which). CDR3 protein: CASSSSGGTNEKLFF. DNA sequence: TGTGCCAGCAGTTCCTCAGGGGGCACTAATGAAAAACTGTTTTTT.